This T cell receptor beta chain emerged from a study of vaccination effects on CD4 cells after COVID-19. Sequencing was preceded by expansion of antigen-specific CD4+ T cells with viral peptide pools in the ViraFEST assay. Investigators separated out CD4+ T cells once around nine days of culture had passed. Vaccine recipients lacked prior SARS-CoV-2 infection and had negative nucleocapsid antibodies. Germline CDR1 is SGHTS and CDR2 is YDEGEE. The CDR3 runs to 13 residues. V dropped 1 base and J dropped 4 bases, with 5 bases sitting between them. This clone was picked up one time. As yet, its antigen is unknown. The data were produced by immunoSEQ multiplex PCR, yet TCRdb's version contains in-frame clones alone and is incomplete. The sample has some 69,000 clones, approximately 74% seen once.

This TCR was sampled from a human donor who received a COVID-19 vaccine. The input for sequencing was CD4+ T cells from PBMCs cultured with HCoV-NL63 spike peptides, taken before COVID-19 vaccination. The gene calls are TRBV5-8 and TRBJ2-2; unclear D gene. The CDR3 region is CASSLYATGELFF. For the CDR3, the DNA is TGTGCCAGCAGCTTGTATGCCACCGGGGAGCTGTTTTTT.